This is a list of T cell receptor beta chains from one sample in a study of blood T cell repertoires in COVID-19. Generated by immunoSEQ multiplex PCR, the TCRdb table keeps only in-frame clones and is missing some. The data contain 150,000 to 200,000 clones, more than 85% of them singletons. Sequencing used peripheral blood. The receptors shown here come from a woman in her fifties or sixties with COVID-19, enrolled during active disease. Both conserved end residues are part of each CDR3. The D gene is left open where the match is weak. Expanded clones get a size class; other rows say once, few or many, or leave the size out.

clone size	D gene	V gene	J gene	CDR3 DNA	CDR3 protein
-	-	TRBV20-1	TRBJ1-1	TGCAGTGCCCTTGATCGGACTGAAGCTTTCTTT	CSALDRTEAFF
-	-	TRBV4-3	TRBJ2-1	TGCGCCAGCAGCCAAGATCTTTACACAGGGTTTCGCAACGAGCAGTTCTTC	CASSQDLYTGFRNEQFF
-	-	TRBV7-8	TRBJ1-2	TGTGCCAGCACCGAAAGGACAGAGAGTGGCTACACCTTC	CASTERTESGYTF
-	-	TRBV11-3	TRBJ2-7	TGTGCCAGCAGCTTGGACACCGAGCAGTACTTC	CASSLDTEQYF
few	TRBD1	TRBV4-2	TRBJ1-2	TGTGCCAGCAGCCAACTGACAGCCGGGACAGGGGCTAACTATGGCTACACCTTC	CASSQLTAGTGANYGYTF
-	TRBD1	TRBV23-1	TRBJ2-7	TGCGCCAGCAGTGAGGACAGGGGGCACTACGAGCAGTACTTC	CASSEDRGHYEQYF
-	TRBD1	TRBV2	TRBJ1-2	TGTGCCAGCAGTGAACAGGGGGCAGAGGACTATGGCTACACCTTC	CASSEQGAEDYGYTF
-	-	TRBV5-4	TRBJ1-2	TGTGCCAGCACCCCTGTCGAAGGAGGGGACTATGGCTACACCTTC	CASTPVEGGDYGYTF
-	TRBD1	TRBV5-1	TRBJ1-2	TGCGCCAGCAGCAACCCGGGACAGGGGTTTGATGGCTACACCTTC	CASSNPGQGFDGYTF
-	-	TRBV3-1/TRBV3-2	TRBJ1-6	TGTGCCAGCAGCCAAGAGGACACCTATAATTCACCCCTCCACTTT	CASSQEDTYNSPLHF
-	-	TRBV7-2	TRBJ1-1	TGTGCCAGCAGCTTAACTACGGGACTTATGAACACTGAAGCTTTCTTT	CASSLTTGLMNTEAFF
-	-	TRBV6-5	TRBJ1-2	TGTGCCACAAACTCCCGGGACTTGGGGCACTATGGCTACACCTTC	CATNSRDLGHYGYTF
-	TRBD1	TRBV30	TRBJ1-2	TGTGCCTGGACTCACGGACAGGGCGATGGCTACACCTTC	CAWTHGQGDGYTF
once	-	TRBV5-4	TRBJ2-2	TGTGCCAGCAGCTTGGCTGCAGGGTGGGGTGACGGGGAGCTGTTTTTT	CASSLAAGWGDGELFF
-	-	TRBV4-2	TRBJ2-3	TGTGCCAGCAGCCTAGATACCAAAACAGTGGATACGCAGTATTTT	CASSLDTKTVDTQYF
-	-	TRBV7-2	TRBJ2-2	TGTGCCAGCAGGCCTACCAACACCGGGGAGCTGTTTTTT	CASRPTNTGELFF
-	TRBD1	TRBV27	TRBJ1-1	TGTGCCAGCAGTCCCGTGACAGGGAGGACTGAAGCTTTCTTT	CASSPVTGRTEAFF
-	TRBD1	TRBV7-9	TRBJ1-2	TGTGCCAGCAGCTCCACACTAAGAGGGACAGGGAGCGGCTACACCTTC	CASSSTLRGTGSGYTF
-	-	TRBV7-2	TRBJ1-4	TGTGCCAGCAGCTTATTTCCGGGAACTAATGAAAAACTGTTTTTT	CASSLFPGTNEKLFF
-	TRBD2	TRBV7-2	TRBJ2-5	TGTGCCAGCAGCCGGACTAGCGGGGGCCAAGAGACCCAGTACTTC	CASSRTSGGQETQYF
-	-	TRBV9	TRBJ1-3	TGTGCCAGCAGCCCGGGGGGAGGCAGGGGCCGCAACACCATATATTTT	CASSPGGGRGRNTIYF
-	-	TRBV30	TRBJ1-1	TGTGCCTGGAGTGTCGGAGTGACGAACACTGAAGCTTTCTTT	CAWSVGVTNTEAFF
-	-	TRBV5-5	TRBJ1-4	TGTGCCAGCAGCCCTCCGGGGAGGGGGATTGGTAATGAAAAACTGTTTTTT	CASSPPGRGIGNEKLFF
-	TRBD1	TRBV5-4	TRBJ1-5	TGTGCCAGCAGCGCCGGACAGGGCGATCAGCCCCAGCATTTT	CASSAGQGDQPQHF
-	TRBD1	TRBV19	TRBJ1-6	TGTGCCACCTCCGGGACAGCTAATTCACCCCTCCACTTT	CATSGTANSPLHF
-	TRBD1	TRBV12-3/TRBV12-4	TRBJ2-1	TGTGCCAGCAGCAAACAGGGGGCAGCGGGGCAGTTCTTC	CASSKQGAAGQFF
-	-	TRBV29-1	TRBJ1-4	TGCAGTGGCGGGGGGGGACTTAATGAAAAACTGTTTTTT	CSGGGGLNEKLFF